The 16 T cell receptor beta chains reported below all come from one sample, sequenced in a study of immune cell composition in non-small cell lung cancer. Generated by immunoSEQ multiplex PCR, the TCRdb table keeps only in-frame clones and is missing some. This table has around 10,000 clones, around 60% appearing once. Sequenced input: lung tumor tissue. The receptors were gathered from a human donor with non-small cell lung cancer.

V is TRBV5-1 and J is TRBJ1-1; D is uncertain. Germline V gene lookup returns CDR1 SGHRS and CDR2 YFSETQ. Trimming shortened V by 4 bases and J by 1 base, and 8 bases separated the two germline ends. CDR3 length: 13 residues. The DNA of the CDR3 is TGCGCCAGCAGCGTACGACAGAACACTGAAGCTTTCTTT. Encoded protein: CASSVRQNTEAFF.

By share, this clone counts as large. This sequence joins TRBV18 and TRBJ2-1; 9 nucleotides align to TRBD2. V lost 5 bases and J lost 6; bases outside the gene matches: 8. Germline lookup yields CDR1 KGHSH and CDR2 LQKENI. This CDR3 comprises 15 residues. The CDR3 is CASSLAGLAGNEQFF. CDR3 in DNA: TGTGCCAGCTCATTAGCGGGACTAGCCGGCAATGAGCAGTTCTTC. Supplemented by reference TRBV18 and TRBJ2-1, the full variable domain reads NAGVMQNPRHLVRRRGQEARLRCSPMKGHSHVYWYRQLPEEGLKFMVYLQKENIIDESGMPKERFSAEFPKEGPSILRIQQVVRGDSAAYFCASSLAGLAGNEQFFGPGTRLTVL.

The chain uses TRBV4-2 and TRBJ2-3; TRBD2 agrees at 7 bases. V was clipped by 4 bases and J by 5 bases; unmatched bases: 9. The CDR3 contains 15 residues. Germline loops: CDR1 LGHNA, CDR2 YNFKEQ. This CDR3 reads CASSLWGEGIDTQYF. The DNA for the CDR3 is TGTGCCAGCAGCCTCTGGGGGGAGGGAATAGATACGCAGTATTTT.

This clone was detected only a few times. The chain employs TRBV5-4 and TRBJ2-7, with 7 positions matching TRBD2. CDR1 and CDR2 (germline): SGHNT, YYREEE (reference sequence). The CDR3 has 16 residues. The V and J ends lost 0 bases and 2 bases, in that order; junction bases with no gene match: 8. CDR3 protein: CASSLGGRADPYEQYF. The CDR3 nucleotides are TGTGCCAGCAGCTTGGGAGGGAGGGCAGATCCCTACGAGCAGTACTTC.

The chain links TRBV4-1 to TRBJ2-1, with 16 nucleotides matching TRBD2. Germline V gives CDR1 MGHRA, CDR2 YSYEKL. The CDR3 is 19 amino acids. V lost 3 bases to trimming and J lost 0 bases; unmatched junction nucleotides: 5. CDR3 loop: CASSHGTSGRESSYNEQFF. Here the CDR3 DNA reads TGCGCCAGCAGCCACGGGACTAGCGGGAGGGAAAGCTCCTACAATGAGCAGTTCTTC.

The J gene is TRBJ2-3, the V gene TRBV4-2; 11 bases map to TRBD2. After removal of 3 bases from V and 1 base from J, the junction contained 15 bases not matched to a gene. The CDR3 has 20 residues. Germline assignment: CDR1 LGHNA and CDR2 YNFKEQ. CDR3 coding DNA: TGTGCCAGCAGCCATCGCGCCATAGCGGGAGGGGATTGGGGCACAGATACGCAGTATTTT. The encoded protein is CASSHRAIAGGDWGTDTQYF.

The chain employs TRBV18 and TRBJ2-3, with TRBD1 identical over 9 bases. With V trimmed by 6 bases and J by 7 bases, 11 bases remained unmatched. This CDR3 region has 15 residues. From germline, CDR1 is KGHSH and CDR2 LQKENI. The CDR3 loop reads CASSLTTDRGHTQYF. CDR3 coding DNA: TGTGCCAGCTCTCTCACCACGGACAGGGGACATACGCAGTATTTT.

The V call is TRBV5-5, the J call TRBJ2-7; TRBD2 is a possible D gene (6 bases). Trimming shortened V by 0 bases and J by 0 bases, and 7 bases separated the two germline ends. This CDR3 region has 14 residues. CDR1 is SGHKS, CDR2 YYEKEE, per germline (reference sequence). The CDR3 DNA reads TGTGCCAGCAGCTTGGACGGGAGCTCCTACGAGCAGTACTTC. Residues: CASSLDGSSYEQYF.

The chain links TRBV6-5 to TRBJ2-1; D not certain. Germline V CDR1 and CDR2: MNHEY, SVGAGI. CDR3 length: 14 residues. The ends were cut back, 0 bases at V and 6 bases at J, with 9 bases in the middle. The CDR3: CASSYSQISNEQFF. The CDR3 coding sequence is TGTGCCAGCAGTTACTCACAGATATCCAATGAGCAGTTCTTC.

This clone was picked up one time. The chain has TRBV28 and TRBJ2-3, with D possibly being TRBD2 (6 bases). Trimming removed 6 bases at V and 9 bases at J, with 22 bases between. The CDR3 consists of 15 residues. The germline V gene has CDR1 MDHEN and CDR2 SYDVKM. The CDR3 region is CASSYLRGNIGTQYF. The DNA for the CDR3 is TGTGCCAGCAGCTACTTGCGGGGAAATATTGGCACGCAGTATTTT.

V gene TRBV6-6 combines with J gene TRBJ2-5, with 9 bases matching TRBD1. V trimming: 7 bases; J trimming: 3 bases; junction bases outside the gene matches: 3. Germline assignment: CDR1 MNHNY and CDR2 SVGAGI (reference sequence). The CDR3 contains 13 residues. CDR3 sequence: CASTWTGEETQYF. CDR3 in DNA: TGTGCCAGCACCTGGACAGGGGAAGAGACCCAGTACTTC.

This clone was seen a handful of times. This chain connects TRBV14 to TRBJ1-1, with no clear D. There are 14 residues in the CDR3. Trimming removed 3 bases from V and 4 bases from J, with 12 bases in between. The germline V gene has CDR1 SGHDN and CDR2 FVKESK. CDR3 loop: CASSQPGWLTEAFF. DNA of the CDR3: TGTGCCAGCAGCCAGCCGGGATGGCTCACTGAAGCTTTCTTT.

This chain connects TRBV2 to TRBJ2-7, with 7 bases matching TRBD2. The germline V gene has CDR1 SNHLY and CDR2 FYNNEI. The CDR3 loop spans 15 amino acids. V gave up 6 bases and J gave up 1 base; unmatched junction bases: 9. The DNA for the CDR3 is TGTGCCAGCAGGGGGGGGTCGGGGGTTTCCTACGAGCAGTACTTC. Encoded protein: CASRGGSGVSYEQYF.

This clone was detected a few times. The chain joins TRBV7-2 to TRBJ1-5; tentative D call: TRBD1 (5 bases). Germline lookup yields CDR1 SGHTA and CDR2 FQGNSA. The CDR3 covers 14 residues. Trimming left V 1 base short and J 6 bases short, with 10 bases between. The CDR3 protein is CASSLGTISQPQHF. DNA for the CDR3: TGTGCCAGCAGCTTAGGGACAATCAGTCAGCCCCAGCATTTT.

The chain is built from TRBV6-5 and TRBJ2-7; 7 nucleotides align to TRBD2. Per germline, CDR1 MNHEY and CDR2 SVGAGI. The CDR3 has 15 amino acids. V shed 0 bases, J shed 7 bases, and the junction held 9 bases outside the gene matches. The CDR3 reads CASSYSRTRPFEQYF. CDR3 nucleotide sequence: TGTGCCAGCAGTTACTCAAGGACTAGGCCCTTTGAGCAGTACTTC.

The chain carries TRBV6-5 and TRBJ2-3; 8 bases agree with TRBD2. This CDR3 spans 13 amino acids. The trim removed 6 bases at V and 5 bases at J, leaving 4 bases unmatched. Germline loops: CDR1 MNHEY, CDR2 SVGAGI. This CDR3 is CASRREGVDTQYF. The CDR3 bases are TGTGCCAGCAGACGGGAGGGGGTAGATACGCAGTATTTT.